Listed below are T cell receptor beta chains from one sample, sequenced in a study of OX40 agonist ivuxolimab in advanced cancers. Repertoires were generated with immunoSEQ multiplex PCR, while TCRdb's copy carries only in-frame clones and drops some. The table includes roughly 38,000 clones, just under 90% detected once. The input for sequencing was CD4+ or CD8+ T cells sorted from blood, taken in a trial of the OX40 agonist ivuxolimab. The receptors stem from an adult with an advanced solid tumor such as melanoma, head and neck, liver or kidney cancer. Both conserved end residues are part of each CDR3. A D gene is named only where the DNA matches it firmly. Rows may omit the clone size; those that give it use once, few, many or a size class.

CDR3 DNA: TGTGCCAGCAGCCCAGGGGGGTTTGGAAAACTGTTTTTT
CDR3 protein: CASSPGGFGKLFF
V gene: TRBV2
J gene: TRBJ1-4
clone size: .
D gene: TRBD1

CDR3 DNA: TGTGCCACCAGCAGAGATCCCGGGACTCAGAACACCGGGGAGCTGTTTTTT
CDR3 protein: CATSRDPGTQNTGELFF
V gene: TRBV15
J gene: TRBJ2-2
clone size: .
D gene: .

CDR3 DNA: TGTGCCAGCAGCTTGGCCGGGACAGGGGGGAACTATGGCTACACCTTC
CDR3 protein: CASSLAGTGGNYGYTF
V gene: TRBV5-6
J gene: TRBJ1-2
clone size: .
D gene: TRBD1

CDR3 DNA: TGTGCCAGCTCACTTACGGACGGGACGAGGTATGGCTACACCTTC
CDR3 protein: CASSLTDGTRYGYTF
V gene: TRBV18
J gene: TRBJ1-2
clone size: .
D gene: .

CDR3 DNA: TGTGCCACCCGGGACAGGGACTCTGGGGCCAACGTCCTGACTTTC
CDR3 protein: CATRDRDSGANVLTF
V gene: TRBV10-3
J gene: TRBJ2-6
clone size: .
D gene: TRBD1

CDR3 DNA: TGTGCCAGCAGCTTAAGGGTCGGAGACACTAATGAAAAACTGTTTTTT
CDR3 protein: CASSLRVGDTNEKLFF
V gene: TRBV7-9
J gene: TRBJ1-4
clone size: once
D gene: .

CDR3 DNA: TGTGCCACCAGCCAGGCCAAGGATGAGCAGTTCTTC
CDR3 protein: CATSQAKDEQFF
V gene: TRBV15
J gene: TRBJ2-1
clone size: .
D gene: .

CDR3 DNA: TGTGCCAGCAGGCCTAGCGCTCACAATGAGCAGTTCTTC
CDR3 protein: CASRPSAHNEQFF
V gene: TRBV27
J gene: TRBJ2-1
clone size: once
D gene: .

CDR3 DNA: TGCGCCAGCAGCCCCAAAACTAGCGGGAGGGCCAATGAGCAGTTCTTC
CDR3 protein: CASSPKTSGRANEQFF
V gene: TRBV5-1
J gene: TRBJ2-1
clone size: .
D gene: TRBD2

CDR3 DNA: TGTGCCAGCAGTGAATCGGGGGAGAACACTGAAGCTTTCTTT
CDR3 protein: CASSESGENTEAFF
V gene: TRBV6-1
J gene: TRBJ1-1
clone size: .
D gene: .